The rows below give T cell receptor beta chains drawn from one sample of a study of T cells in Graves' hyperthyroidism and ophthalmopathy. TCRdb recomputed calls from the multiplex PCR reads with MiXCR, one row per CDR3 protein. The table has about 640,000 distinct CDR3 sequences, less than 25% seen once. The specimen sequenced was blood. Source of these receptors: a man aged 25-45 years with Graves' ophthalmopathy. CDR3s include the opening cysteine and the closing phenylalanine or tryptophan. Each record gives: J gene, V gene, CDR3 protein.

TRBJ1-1,TRBV5-5,CASSSEVGAEAFF
TRBJ1-6,TRBV30,CAWSNPLPGTRNSPLHF
TRBJ2-1,TRBV4-3,CASSQDDNEQFF
TRBJ2-1,TRBV29-1,CSVSGTSGYNEQFF
TRBJ2-1,TRBV4-3,CASSQIQGNNEQFF
TRBJ1-4,TRBV7-2,CASSSLGRVVEKLFF
TRBJ2-3,TRBV28,CASSVLAELTDTQYF
TRBJ1-5,TRBV2,CASSARCSNQPQHF
TRBJ1-1,TRBV6-2/TRBV6-3,CASSMGVFEAFF
TRBJ2-3,TRBV9,CASSDPRNPSTDTQYF
TRBJ2-2,TRBV7-6,CASSRGRSGELFF
TRBJ2-1,TRBV7-9,CASSRTVGTNNYNEQFF
TRBJ2-3,TRBV7-9,CASSDGLAGGWLTDTQYF
TRBJ1-3,TRBV6-1,CASSEHGVPGRRNTIYF
TRBJ1-4,TRBV5-1,CASSFGRANEKLFF
TRBJ2-7,TRBV29-1,CSVGPAGRPLEQYF
TRBJ2-5,TRBV6-2/TRBV6-3,CASSYSDSPDSLRETQYF
TRBJ1-1,TRBV10-3,CATLDRAEAFF
TRBJ2-2,TRBV7-9,CASSLDRDGELFF
TRBJ2-2,TRBV6-1,CASSKQGYTGELFF
TRBJ1-3,TRBV7-2,CASSLRGGRTGADTIYF
TRBJ1-4,TRBV20-1,CSAASTPQEKLFF
TRBJ1-6,TRBV27,CASSLFGTANSPLHF
TRBJ1-1,TRBV7-2,CASSTVQVTEAFF
TRBJ2-2,TRBV11-2,CASSLTTGLVGELFF
TRBJ1-5,TRBV18,CASSRQGIGQPQHF
TRBJ1-5,TRBV6-5,CASSYSGFGSNQPQHF
TRBJ2-5,TRBV20-1,CSARSSSSEKPETQYF
TRBJ2-3,TRBV20-1,CSASGLAGTTDTQYF
TRBJ2-1,TRBV18,CASVTAGGENEQFF
TRBJ2-1,TRBV10-3,CAISETPSADYNEQFF
TRBJ2-1,TRBV9,CASKRGLAGSSYNEQFF
TRBJ2-1,TRBV5-1,CASSPRTGMISYNEQFF
TRBJ1-1,TRBV6-1,CASSVEQGIGEAFF
TRBJ2-3,TRBV12-3/TRBV12-4,CASSSLTGGTDTQYF
TRBJ2-7,TRBV6-1,CASSEVMTSVDEQYF
TRBJ1-5,TRBV12-3/TRBV12-4,CASSFSYQPQHF
TRBJ2-7,TRBV20-1,CSAQGDPRSEQYF
TRBJ1-2,TRBV3-1,CASSHGQGAGYGYTF
TRBJ2-1,TRBV24-1,CATSEKGQWMYNEQFF
TRBJ1-5,TRBV28,CASTMTGYSNQPQHF
TRBJ2-6,TRBV29-1,CSVDGGTGIAGANVLTF
TRBJ1-5,TRBV28,CASRRQEAQPQHF
TRBJ2-1,TRBV3-1,CASSQDTHRGTNEQFF
TRBJ2-7,TRBV6-5,CASSYDRRTYEQYF
TRBJ2-7,TRBV5-1,CASSLDGRSSYEQYF
TRBJ1-1,TRBV6-1,CASSEVGQSVKEAFF
TRBJ2-5,TRBV9,CASSVAGTEGETQYF
TRBJ1-2,TRBV10-3,CAISERGALDGYTF
TRBJ1-2,TRBV2,CASMKVQGAAYGYTF
TRBJ2-1,TRBV30,CAWGKATSGRGNEQFF
TRBJ2-7,TRBV20-1,CSARDQRQGAYEQYF
TRBJ2-2,TRBV6-2/TRBV6-3,CASSTGGPGELFF